This TCR beta chain was profiled in a study of T cell repertoires in cytomegalovirus infection. Whole-study context: HLA-B-restricted CMV epitopes that are well studied were used alongside recently identified HLA-C-restricted ones. Through public TCR beta signatures, both CMV infection and matching HLA type were indicated. Study outcomes and limitations: Of the TCR beta families, the public ones yielded a cumulative frequency that identified carriers of CMV plus the relevant HLA. It was HLA-C-restricted CMV-specific TCR beta clonotypes that dominated the response ex vivo.

Trimming took off 4 bases at V and 7 bases at J, with 8 bases between the two ends. Germline CDR1 reads MNHNY; CDR2 reads SVGAGI (reference sequence). This CDR3 region has 12 residues. TCRdb called the reads again in MiXCR, with one record for every CDR3 protein. This table has hundreds of thousands of distinct CDR3 sequences, around 31% appearing once. A few counts support this clonotype. Antigen: not known. The TCR sequence derives from a human donor in good health (CMV status not recorded). Some clones in this sample may be carry-over from other donors' samples. V usage is TRBV6-6 and J usage is TRBJ2-1; D is ambiguous. This material consisted of cultured PBMCs, taken from culture after CMV antigen stimulation. In nucleotides, the CDR3 is TGTGCCAGCAGTTCGACCGGGAATGAGCAGTTCTTC. Translation: CASSSTGNEQFF.